Reported below is one T cell receptor (beta chain). The data originate from a study of technical replicates of blood from four donors. Assay used: immunoSEQ multiplex PCR; TCRdb lists only in-frame clones, some missing. Among 55,000 to 75,000 clones listed, around 93% were seen once. CDR1 SEHNR and CDR2 FQNEAQ come from the germline V gene (reference sequence). Trimming took off 5 bases at V and 2 bases at J, with 6 bases between the two ends. This CDR3 contains 12 residues. Sequenced input: PBMCs. This clonotype was sampled from a human donor in good health. Some clones in this sample may be carry-over from other donors' samples. V is TRBV7-9 and J is TRBJ1-1; D unresolved. The CDR3 nucleotides read TGTGCCAGCAGCCAGGTTAACACTGAAGCTTTCTTT. It translates to CASSQVNTEAFF.